The 22 T cell receptor beta chains below come from one sample, sequenced in a study of spatial heterogeneity in lung cancer. The antigens for these receptors are not known. From the 5' RACE reads, TCRdb called clonotypes with MiXCR, one entry per CDR3 protein. The data contain about 8,000 distinct CDR3 sequences, 9.6% of them singletons. Time point reported: sample taken at primary tumor resection. Whole-study results and caveats: Counts that tracked tumor mutation counts were those of expanded intratumoral alpha and beta TCRs.

Sequences were derived from lung tumor tissue, sampled at surgery. Receptor source: a male donor with early-stage non-small cell lung cancer.

This clonotype was seen many times. This sequence joins TRBV6-1 and TRBJ2-3; no definite D call. Deletions cut 2 bases from V and 5 bases from J, with 8 bases between. Germline CDR1 is MNHNS and CDR2 is SASEGT. This CDR3 spans 13 amino acids. The CDR3: CASSESRGDTQYF. DNA of the CDR3: TGTGCCAGCAGTGAATCCCGAGGAGATACGCAGTATTTT.

The chain joins TRBV7-9 to TRBJ2-1; D gene uncertain. Germline CDR1 reads SEHNR; CDR2 reads FQNEAQ (reference sequence). V lost 11 bases and J 0 bases, leaving 14 bases between the germline ends. The CDR3 runs to 14 residues. CDR3 sequence reads: CAVTVQSSYNEQFF. For the CDR3, the DNA is TGTGCCGTAACAGTTCAATCCTCCTACAATGAGCAGTTCTTC.

This clonotype has at least ten counts. The chain links TRBV12-3 or TRBV12-4 to TRBJ1-3; 7 bases agree with TRBD1. V was clipped by 2 bases and J by 4 bases; unmatched bases: 2. The CDR3 is 14 amino acids. The CDR3 here is CASSLRGQGNTIYF. CDR3 in DNA: TGTGCCAGCAGTTTAAGGGGGCAAGGAAACACCATATATTTT.

The genes are TRBV6-5 and TRBJ2-7, with D perhaps TRBD1 (5 bases). Trimming cost V 5 bases and J 0 bases, with 11 bases left between them. This CDR3 has 14 amino acids. Germline loops: CDR1 MNHEY, CDR2 SVGAGI. CDR3 amino acids: CASSPRQSSYEQYF. DNA of the CDR3: TGTGCCAGCAGTCCTAGACAGAGCTCCTACGAGCAGTACTTC.

V gene TRBV7-2 combines with J gene TRBJ2-2, with a tentative D call TRBD2 (6 bases). The CDR3 spans 16 residues. Germline V gene sequence: CDR1 SGHTA, CDR2 FQGNSA. The ends were cut back, 1 base at V and 4 bases at J, with 13 bases in the middle. The CDR3 DNA reads as TGTGCCAGCAGCTTAGTTGCGGGGTTGGCCACCGGGGAGCTGTTTTTT. This translates into CASSLVAGLATGELFF. The full variable domain, rest sourced from reference TRBV7-2 and TRBJ2-2, is GAGVSQSPSNKVTEKGKDVELRCDPISGHTALYWYRQSLGQGLEFLIYFQGNSAPDKSGLPSDRFSAERTGGSVSTLTIQRTQQEDSAVYLCASSLVAGLATGELFFGEGSRLTVL.

This clonotype was detected ten times or more. The chain combines TRBV10-2 with TRBJ2-5, with D tentatively TRBD1 (6 bases). The CDR3 consists of 14 residues. Germline CDR1 reads WSHSY; CDR2 reads SAAADI. V gave up 6 bases and J gave up 1 base, with 12 bases separating them. CDR3 amino acids: CASSATGRQETQYF. For the CDR3, the DNA is TGCGCCAGCAGCGCGACAGGCCGCCAAGAGACCCAGTACTTC.

By share of the sample, this clonotype is medium-sized. The chain employs TRBV20-1 and TRBJ2-1; 7 bases line up with TRBD2. The length of the CDR3 is 18 residues. Trimming took 0 bases from V and 0 from J; bases not matched to a gene: 11. In germline, CDR1 is DFQATT, CDR2 SNEGSKA (reference sequence). CDR3 nucleotide sequence: TGCAGTGCTAGAGATCACAGCGGGGCAGGCACCTCCTACAATGAGCAGTTCTTC. Translated, it gives CSARDHSGAGTSYNEQFF.

In its sample, this clonotype ranks as medium-sized. V is TRBV28 and J is TRBJ1-2, with a weak D call TRBD1 (5 bases). CDR3 size: 13 residues. Trimming pared 1 base from V and 4 bases from J, leaving 7 bases between. CDR1 and CDR2 (germline): MDHEN, SYDVKM. The CDR3 region has the DNA TGTGCCAGCAGTTTATCCAGGGCCTATGGCTACACCTTC. Protein product: CASSLSRAYGYTF.

This clonotype was detected many times. This rearrangement joins TRBV20-1 to TRBJ1-1; no clear D. From germline, CDR1 is DFQATT and CDR2 SNEGSKA (reference sequence). Trimming left V 4 bases short and J 0 bases short, with 9 bases between. The CDR3 spans 13 residues. The CDR3 reads CSATRSMNTEAFF. The CDR3 nucleotides read TGCAGTGCTACCCGGTCCATGAACACTGAAGCTTTCTTT.

This clonotype has at least ten counts. The rearrangement joins TRBV25-1 to TRBJ2-3; D gene ambiguous. The length of the CDR3 is 14 residues. Germline lookup yields CDR1 MGHDK and CDR2 SYGVNS. V shed 3 bases and J shed 4 bases, with 11 bases lying between them. CDR3 amino acids: CASSDFDGSDTQYF. CDR3 sequence (DNA): TGTGCCAGCAGTGATTTTGATGGCTCAGATACGCAGTATTTT.

This clonotype was counted many times. The V and J genes are TRBV18 and TRBJ1-5, with D uncertain. The CDR3 covers 14 residues. Between the trimmed V and J ends, which lost 3 bases and 5 bases, there was a span of 11 bases. The germline V gene has CDR1 KGHSH and CDR2 LQKENI. CDR3 nucleotides: TGTGCCAGCTCACCCGGGAGCACGGATCAGCCCCAGCATTTT. Translating it yields CASSPGSTDQPQHF.

This clonotype is medium-sized within its sample. The V and J genes are TRBV5-5 and TRBJ2-1; the D is unclear. Looked up from germline, CDR1 is SGHKS and CDR2 is YYEKEE (reference sequence). The CDR3 consists of 14 residues. With 0 bases removed from V and 9 bases from J, the gap between germline ends came to 13 bases. This chain's CDR3 is CASSLGHLDTEQFF. The CDR3 region has the DNA TGTGCCAGCAGCTTGGGTCACCTGGATACTGAGCAGTTCTTC.

There are many counts of this clonotype. The V gene is TRBV25-1, the J gene TRBJ2-7, with D possibly being TRBD2 (6 bases). The CDR3 sequence is 14 residues long. CDR1 and CDR2 (germline): MGHDK, SYGVNS. V lost 2 bases and J 2 bases, leaving 10 bases between the germline ends. CDR3 loop: CASSEEEGAYEQYF. CDR3 bases: TGTGCCAGCAGTGAAGAGGAGGGAGCCTACGAGCAGTACTTC.

This clonotype was picked up many times. The chain recombines TRBV12-3 or TRBV12-4 with TRBJ2-1; 9 positions agree with TRBD2. V dropped 4 bases and J dropped 6; count of bases not matched to a gene: 4. CDR3 size: 14 residues. The DNA for the CDR3 is TGTGCCAGCAGTTCGCGGGGGGGCCTCAATGAGCAGTTCTTC. It specifies CASSSRGGLNEQFF.

The chain joins TRBV10-3 to TRBJ2-1; unclear D gene. Trimming took off 0 bases at V and 2 bases at J, with 11 bases between the two ends. CDR1 and CDR2 (germline): ENHRY, SYGVKD. The CDR3 covers 16 residues. In nucleotides, the CDR3 is TGTGCCATCAGTGAGTCGGCGCAGATCCCCTACAATGAGCAGTTCTTC. Translation gives CAISESAQIPYNEQFF.

This clonotype is medium-sized by share. V gene TRBV7-9 combines with J gene TRBJ2-7; 9 nucleotides match TRBD1. The germline V gene encodes CDR1 SEHNR and CDR2 FQNEAQ (reference sequence). J gave up 6 bases and V 2 bases, and 5 bases lay outside the gene matches. This CDR3 comprises 14 residues. For the CDR3, the DNA is TGTGCCAGCAGCTTAATGGACAGGGGAATCGAGCAGTACTTC. Translating gives CASSLMDRGIEQYF. Combining the CDR3 with reference TRBV7-9 and TRBJ2-7 gives the whole variable domain DTGVSQNPRHKITKRGQNVTFRCDPISEHNRLYWYRQTLGQGPEFLTYFQNEAQLEKSRLLSDRFSAERPKGSFSTLEIQRTEQGDSAMYLCASSLMDRGIEQYFGPGTRLTVT.

This clonotype was seen many times. V and J are TRBV20-1 and TRBJ1-1, with TRBD1 as a possible D gene (6 bases). Germline V lookup: CDR1 DFQATT, CDR2 SNEGSKA (reference sequence). The CDR3 has 10 residues. V was clipped by 6 bases and J by 8 bases, with 10 bases between them. CDR3 sequence (DNA): TGCAGTGCCCTGGACAGAGAAGCTTTCTTT. Its protein is CSALDREAFF.

The CDR3 DNA reads TGTGCCAGCACGGGACTACCCACAGATACGCAGTATTTT. Translated: CASTGLPTDTQYF. The rearrangement joins TRBV25-1 to TRBJ2-3, with 7 bases fitting TRBD2. Germline CDR1 is MGHDK and CDR2 is SYGVNS. V dropped 7 bases and J dropped 2; count of bases not matched to a gene: 3. This CDR3 spans 13 amino acids.

This clonotype was recorded many times. The rearrangement joins TRBV20-1 to TRBJ2-4, with D perhaps TRBD1 (6 bases). Per the germline V gene, CDR1 is DFQATT and CDR2 is SNEGSKA (reference sequence). Trimming cost V 5 bases and J 8 bases, with 16 bases left between them. CDR3 length: 13 residues. CDR3 in amino acids: CSAYTDSDDIQYF. CDR3 DNA sequence: TGCAGTGCTTACACGGACAGCGATGACATTCAGTACTTC.

This clonotype was observed many times. The V gene is TRBV20-1, the J gene TRBJ1-1; 8 nucleotides align to TRBD1. The CDR3 is 11 amino acids. The germline CDR1 and CDR2 sequences are DFQATT and SNEGSKA (reference sequence). The trim removed 4 bases at V and 11 bases at J, leaving 6 bases unmatched. CDR3 protein: CSATNRGMAFF. CDR3 sequence (DNA): TGCAGTGCTACTAACAGGGGGATGGCTTTCTTT.

There are many counts of this clonotype. The gene calls are TRBV6-6 and TRBJ1-2; 7 bases are a match to TRBD1. The V segment lost 6 bases and the J segment 5 bases; nucleotides outside the gene matches: 12. The germline V gene has CDR1 MNHNY and CDR2 SVGAGI (reference sequence). The CDR3 spans 15 residues. The CDR3 loop is CASRPRQGESYGYTF. CDR3 in DNA: TGTGCCAGCAGACCTCGACAGGGTGAGAGTTATGGCTACACCTTC.

By sample fraction, this clonotype is medium-sized. The chain recombines TRBV5-6 with TRBJ2-7; D not certain. The CDR3 spans 13 residues. The V gene's germline CDR1 is SGHDT and CDR2 YYEEEE. The V and J ends lost 4 bases and 3 bases respectively, with 11 bases between them. CDR3: CASSRALVYEQYF. For the CDR3, the DNA is TGTGCCAGCAGCCGAGCACTGGTCTACGAGCAGTACTTC. Full variable domain (remainder filled in from reference TRBV5-6 and TRBJ2-7): DAGVTQSPTHLIKTRGQQVTLRCSPKSGHDTVSWYQQALGQGPQFIFQYYEEEERQRGNFPDRFSGHQFPNYSSELNVNALLLGDSALYLCASSRALVYEQYFGPGTRLTVT.